Listed below are T cell receptor beta chains from one sample, sequenced in a study of blood T cell repertoires in COVID-19. TCRdb keeps only in-frame clones here, not all; method: immunoSEQ multiplex PCR. The repertoire holds fewer than 200,000 clones, around nine tenths seen once, with approximately 5.5% in the top ten. The sequenced material came from peripheral blood. All receptors come from a man between 35 and 55 years old with active or convalescent COVID-19. The CDR3 runs from the conserved cysteine through the conserved F or W. A D gene is named only where the DNA matches it firmly.

V	J	D	DNA	CDR3
TRBV5-6	TRBJ1-4	TRBD1	TGTGCCAGCAGCTTGAAAGGGACAGGCAGTGGTGAAAAACTGTTTTTT	CASSLKGTGSGEKLFF
TRBV7-2	TRBJ1-2	-	TGTGCCAGCAGCCCGCGGGCTTGGACAGCCCAGTTGGGGGGCTACACCTTC	CASSPRAWTAQLGGYTF
TRBV29-1	TRBJ1-3	-	TGCAGCGTCGTCGACTACTCTGGAAACACCATATATTTT	CSVVDYSGNTIYF
TRBV19	TRBJ2-1	-	TGTGCCAGTTTCGGACAAACCTCCTACAATGAGCAGTTCTTC	CASFGQTSYNEQFF
TRBV7-8	TRBJ2-7	TRBD1	TGTGCCAGCAGCGAAATCAACGACAGGGGGGTCGAGCAGTACTTC	CASSEINDRGVEQYF
TRBV27	TRBJ2-3	TRBD2	TGTGCCAGCAGTTTATTAGGACTAGTAGGGGCAGATACGCAGTATTTT	CASSLLGLVGADTQYF
TRBV19	TRBJ1-1	TRBD1	TGTGCCAGTAGGTCAGGGACAGGGGCGAACACTGAAGCTTTCTTT	CASRSGTGANTEAFF
TRBV10-2	TRBJ1-5	TRBD1	TGCGCCAGCAGTGAAGGGACAGGGAACAATCAGCCCCAGCATTTT	CASSEGTGNNQPQHF
TRBV18	TRBJ2-7	TRBD1	TGTGCCAGCTCACCAGGCAGGGGGCAAAGCTACGAGCAGTACTTC	CASSPGRGQSYEQYF
TRBV29-1	TRBJ1-4	TRBD1	TGCAGCGTTTCACAGGGGAGGTCCGAAAAACTGTTTTTT	CSVSQGRSEKLFF
TRBV11-2	TRBJ2-2	TRBD1	TGTGCCAGCAGCATAGGGGGCTTCGGGGAGCTGTTTTTT	CASSIGGFGELFF
TRBV5-4	TRBJ1-4	TRBD1	TGTGCCAGCAGCTTGGGGACAGGCGAAAAACTGTTTTTT	CASSLGTGEKLFF
TRBV6-5	TRBJ2-7	TRBD2	TGTGCCAGCAGTTCCTACCAGACTAGCGTATCCTACGAGCAGTACTTC	CASSSYQTSVSYEQYF
TRBV5-4	TRBJ2-7	TRBD2	TGTGCCAGCAGCCTGACTAGCGGTAGGACGTTGTCTTACGAGCAGTACTTC	CASSLTSGRTLSYEQYF
TRBV18	TRBJ2-1	-	TGTGCCAGCTCTTATCAGGGGTACAATGAGCAGTTCTTC	CASSYQGYNEQFF
TRBV7-2	TRBJ2-5	-	TGTGCCAGCAGCTCTGAAGCCGGTTACCAAGAGACCCAGTACTTC	CASSSEAGYQETQYF
TRBV7-2	TRBJ2-3	TRBD2	TGTGCCAGCAGCTTAGCGGCGGGGGGCCTTTTAAAGCCAGATACGCAGTATTTT	CASSLAAGGLLKPDTQYF
TRBV7-2	TRBJ2-7	TRBD2	TGTGCCAGCAGCTTAGGGATGGGGACTAGAGGTCGCGAGCAGTACTTC	CASSLGMGTRGREQYF